Below are 8 T cell receptor beta chains sequenced from a single sample in a study of CD4 T cells in relation to SARS-CoV-2 and coronaviruses. Sequencing used immunoSEQ multiplex PCR; TCRdb keeps in-frame clones, though not all of them. The table includes 60,000 to 75,000 clones, about 92% detected once. Unexposed donor CD4+ T cells date from 2011-2018, before the COVID-19 pandemic. The sequenced sample was naive CD4+ T cells from PBMCs. The subset denotes: naive CD4+ T cells isolated by negative enrichment. These TCRs come from a human donor in good health.

The rearrangement joins TRBV24-1 to TRBJ2-2, with D perhaps matching TRBD1 (6 bases). This CDR3 is built from 17 residues. V was trimmed by 4 bases and J by 5 bases, leaving 19 bases between them. The V gene's germline CDR1 is KGHDR and CDR2 SFDVKD. For the CDR3, the DNA is TGTGCCACCAGTGAACCCCACCAGGGGCCGGGAACCGGGGAGCTGTTTTTT. Encoded protein: CATSEPHQGPGTGELFF.

In this sample, this clone turned up once. The chain employs TRBV9 and TRBJ2-5, with TRBD2 matching 14 bases. The CDR3 is 17 residues long. Germline V lookup: CDR1 SGDLS, CDR2 YYNGEE. Trimming removed 4 bases from V and 7 bases from J; junction bases left unmatched: 12. The CDR3, as DNA: TGTGCCAGCAGCCCAAGGGAGACTAGCGGGGGGGCGGGGACCCAGTACTTC. This translates into CASSPRETSGGAGTQYF.

This clone was seen just once. The rearrangement links TRBV19 to TRBJ2-3; 9 bases map to TRBD2. Germline CDR1 LNHDA, CDR2 SQIVND (reference sequence). This CDR3 is built from 15 residues. The CDR3 here is CAAPQRGVDTDTQYF. DNA for the CDR3: TGTGCTGCGCCCCAGCGGGGGGTGGACACAGATACGCAGTATTTT. Combining the CDR3 with reference TRBV19 and TRBJ2-3 gives the whole variable domain DGGITQSPKYLFRKEGQNVTLSCEQNLNHDAMYWYRQDPGQGLRLIYYSQIVNDFQKGDIAEGYSVSREKKESFPLTVTSAQKNPTAFYLCAAPQRGVDTDTQYFGPGTRLTVL.

The rearrangement uses TRBV6-6 and TRBJ1-1; D might be TRBD1 (5 bases). There are 13 residues in the CDR3. Trimming pared 5 bases from V and 3 bases from J, leaving 10 bases between. Germline V gene sequence: CDR1 MNHNY, CDR2 SVGAGI (reference sequence). The CDR3 is CASSRQFHTEAFF. The CDR3 nucleotides read TGTGCCAGCAGTCGACAGTTTCACACTGAAGCTTTCTTT.

A remark on this clone: An end of the junction differs from the germline gene, which may be a read error. The J gene is TRBJ2-5, the V gene TRBV4-1; no firm D call. The CDR3 consists of 13 residues. CDR1 MGHRA and CDR2 YSYEKL come from the germline V gene. The CDR3 region is CASSQDYQETQYF. For the CDR3, the DNA is TGCGCCAGCAGCCAAGATTACCAGGAGACCCAGTACTTC.

The chain has TRBV20-1 and TRBJ2-5; D is ambiguous. The CDR3 sequence is 12 residues long. V lost 3 bases to trimming and J lost 2 bases, with 7 bases between them. CDR1 is DFQATT, CDR2 SNEGSKA, per germline (reference sequence). Written as DNA, the CDR3 is TGCAGTGCTAGTACAGCGCAAGAGACCCAGTACTTC. Translated: CSASTAQETQYF.

The V gene is TRBV11-2, the J gene TRBJ1-4; weak D call: TRBD1 (5 bases). The length of the CDR3 is 15 residues. V was pared by 6 bases and J by 0 bases, with 11 bases between. The germline CDR1 and CDR2 sequences are SGHAT and FQNNGV. The CDR3 bases are TGTGCCAGCAGGGGACCAGGTTCAACTAATGAAAAACTGTTTTTT. This sequence encodes CASRGPGSTNEKLFF.

The chain is built from TRBV19 and TRBJ1-5; TRBD1 might be the D (6 bases). Germline V gene lookup returns CDR1 LNHDA and CDR2 SQIVND (reference sequence). The CDR3 totals 15 residues. Trimming took 5 bases from V and 7 from J, leaving 18 bases between them. This chain's CDR3 is CASSPLQGRGQPQHF. The DNA for the CDR3 is TGTGCCAGTAGTCCGCTACAGGGTCGGGGGCAGCCCCAGCATTTT.